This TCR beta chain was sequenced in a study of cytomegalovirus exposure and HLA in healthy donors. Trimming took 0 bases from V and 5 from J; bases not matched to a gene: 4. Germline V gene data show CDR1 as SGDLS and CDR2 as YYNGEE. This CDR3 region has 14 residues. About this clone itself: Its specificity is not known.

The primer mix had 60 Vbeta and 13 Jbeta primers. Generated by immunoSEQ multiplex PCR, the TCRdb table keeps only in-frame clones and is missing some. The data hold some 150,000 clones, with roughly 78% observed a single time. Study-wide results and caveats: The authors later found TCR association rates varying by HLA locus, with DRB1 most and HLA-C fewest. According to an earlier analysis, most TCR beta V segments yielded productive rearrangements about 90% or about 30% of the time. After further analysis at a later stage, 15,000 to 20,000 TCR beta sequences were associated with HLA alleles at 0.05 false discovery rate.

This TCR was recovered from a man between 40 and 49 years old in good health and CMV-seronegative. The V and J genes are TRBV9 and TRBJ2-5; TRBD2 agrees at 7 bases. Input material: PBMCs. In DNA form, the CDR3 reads TGTGCCAGCAGCGTAGCGGGGGGAGTGGAGACCCAGTACTTC. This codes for CASSVAGGVETQYF. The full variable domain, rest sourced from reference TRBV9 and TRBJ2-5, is DSGVTQTPKHLITATGQRVTLRCSPRSGDLSVYWYQQSLDQGLQFLIQYYNGEERAKGNILERFSAQQFPDLHSELNLSSLELGDSALYFCASSVAGGVETQYFGPGTRLLVL.